Here is one T cell receptor beta chain with its context. Adult donors, all healthy and HIV-negative, had no recent acute infections or vaccinations. This sample is drawn from a study of shared clonotypes between healthy human individuals. Several immunoSEQ plates held equal portions of the genomic DNA taken from each subset. In the study's own analysis: ImmunoSEQ junction-only sequences lacked quality scores, so their filtering differed. Assay: immunoSEQ multiplex PCR; the TCRdb copy retains only in-frame clones and omits some. Clone size and the V and J calls come from that table; the DNA yielded D and trimming. The sample comprises fewer than 650,000 clones, around 77% of which are singletons, and 9.5% to 15% rests with the top ten. Trimming removed 1 base from V and 6 bases from J, with 15 bases in between. This CDR3 has 16 amino acids. Germline-derived CDR1 and CDR2 are MGHRA and YSYEKL.

Sequencing was performed on PBMCs. The source is a woman aged 40 to 55 in good health. Some clones in this sample may be carry-over from other donors' samples. The chain has TRBV4-1 and TRBJ1-4; D not certain. This CDR3 reads CASSQVSLYRDEKLFF. For the CDR3, the DNA is TGCGCCAGCAGCCAAGTATCGTTATACCGAGATGAAAAACTGTTTTTT.